This TCR beta chain emerged from a study of OX40 agonist ivuxolimab in advanced cancers. Study as a whole: At approximately 80% male, the cohort had a mean age of 60 years, ranging from about 23 to 79.

Points from the study as a whole: Fewer expanded clones were found on average in CD4+ than in CD8+ T cells.

Some clones are missing from TCRdb's copy, which holds only in-frame ones; the method was immunoSEQ multiplex PCR. Of tens of thousands of clones in the sample, roughly 90% were seen once. Notes on this clone: Its specificity is not known.

The germline CDR1 and CDR2 sequences are SGHRS and YFSETQ. This CDR3 spans 14 amino acids. Trimming took off 3 bases at V and 4 bases at J, with 14 bases between the two ends. This clonotype originated in an adult with an advanced solid tumor such as melanoma, head and neck, liver or kidney cancer. This specimen consisted of CD4+ or CD8+ T cells sorted from blood, obtained in a trial of the OX40 agonist ivuxolimab. This chain connects TRBV5-1 to TRBJ2-7; D is uncertain. The CDR3 protein is CASSYLGMLYEQYF. As DNA, the CDR3 is TGCGCCAGCAGCTATCTAGGGATGTTATACGAGCAGTACTTC.